These 29 T cell receptor beta chains came from one sample sequenced in a study of radiotherapy plus CTLA-4 blockade in lung cancer. The data were produced by immunoSEQ multiplex PCR, yet TCRdb's version contains in-frame clones alone and is incomplete. The sample lists 35,000 to 50,000 clones, 55% to 80% occurring once. Sequencing was performed on peripheral blood, taken from a patient treated with radiotherapy plus ipilimumab. The receptors derive from a human donor with non-small cell lung cancer who had a complete response to radiotherapy plus ipilimumab.

V gene TRBV6-6 combines with J gene TRBJ1-1; D is undetermined. CDR1 is MNHNY and CDR2 is SVGAGI in the germline V gene (reference sequence). The CDR3 consists of 13 residues. V was clipped by 6 bases and J by 1 base, with 9 bases between them. CDR3 sequence reads: CASRLGGNTEAFF. CDR3 in DNA: TGTGCCAGCAGACTCGGAGGGAACACTGAAGCTTTCTTT.

The rearrangement joins TRBV2 to TRBJ2-7, with a possible D match to TRBD2 (6 bases). The length of the CDR3 is 17 residues. The germline V gene encodes CDR1 SNHLY and CDR2 FYNNEI. V gave up 2 bases and J gave up 5 bases, with 22 bases separating them. CDR3 sequence: CASSEHPKGGIVDEQYF. The CDR3 DNA reads TGTGCCAGCAGTGAACACCCCAAGGGCGGGATAGTGGACGAGCAGTACTTC.

The V and J genes are TRBV6-1 and TRBJ2-3; 7 nucleotides match TRBD1. The CDR3 is made up of 16 amino acids. The J segment lost 1 base and the V segment lost 4 bases, leaving 8 bases of the junction unmatched. Germline V gene sequence: CDR1 MNHNS, CDR2 SASEGT. The CDR3, as DNA: TGTGCCAGCAGTGGCCTGAAGGGGGCGGGCACAGATACGCAGTATTTT. This sequence encodes CASSGLKGAGTDTQYF.

The chain has TRBV7-3 and TRBJ1-1, with 9 positions matching TRBD1. V lost 2 bases and J lost 6; bases outside the gene matches: 7. The CDR3 runs to 15 residues. Per the germline V gene, CDR1 is SGHTA and CDR2 is FQGTGA. In nucleotides, the CDR3 is TGTGCCAGCAGCTTACTTGGGACAGGGTCTGCTGAAGCTTTCTTT. Protein: CASSLLGTGSAEAFF.

The V and J genes are TRBV28 and TRBJ2-6; TRBD1 matches at 7 bases. Germline trimming cut 5 bases from V and 4 bases from J; bases unmatched to any gene: 11. Per germline, CDR1 MDHEN and CDR2 SYDVKM. The length of the CDR3 is 17 residues. CDR3 in DNA: TGTGCCAGCAGTAGAGTACGAGGGGGCGCCGGGGCCAACGTCCTGACTTTC. As protein: CASSRVRGGAGANVLTF.

This clone appeared once. The V and J genes are TRBV9 and TRBJ1-4; tentatively, D is TRBD1 (6 bases). The CDR3 sequence is 13 residues long. Trimming removed 3 bases from V and 8 bases from J, with 11 bases in between. Germline V gene sequence: CDR1 SGDLS, CDR2 YYNGEE. CDR3 amino acids: CASSASQGEKLFF. For the CDR3, the DNA is TGTGCCAGCAGCGCGTCCCAGGGGGAAAAACTGTTTTTT.

The chain combines TRBV7-9 with TRBJ2-6, with a possible D match to TRBD1 (6 bases). V was cut by 5 bases and J by 0 bases, with 17 bases left in between. The germline V gene has CDR1 SEHNR and CDR2 FQNEAQ (reference sequence). The CDR3 loop spans 18 amino acids. As DNA, the CDR3 is TGTGCCAGCAGCCTACTGGGACAAGGCCTCTCTGGGGCCAACGTCCTGACTTTC. It encodes CASSLLGQGLSGANVLTF.

The chain uses TRBV6-4 and TRBJ1-4, with D possibly being TRBD1 (6 bases). V lost 11 bases to trimming and J lost 8 bases, with 18 bases between them. The CDR3 totals 13 residues. Germline-derived CDR1 and CDR2 are MRHNA and SNTAGT. CDR3 residues: CARGGGLEEKLFF. The CDR3 DNA is TGTGCCCGCGGCGGGGGGCTAGAAGAAAAACTGTTTTTT.

This clone was counted a few times. V is TRBV6-1 and J is TRBJ2-7, with 12 bases identical to TRBD1. Trimming cost V 6 bases and J 7 bases; bases outside gene matches: 10. Germline CDR1 reads MNHNS; CDR2 reads SASEGT. The length of the CDR3 is 15 residues. CDR3 protein: CASSRDRGLQGEQYF. Written as DNA, the CDR3 is TGTGCCAGCAGCCGGGACAGGGGGCTCCAAGGGGAGCAGTACTTC.

This CDR3 reads CASSLARVAGNEQFF. The CDR3 DNA reads as TGTGCCAGCAGCTTGGCAAGGGTAGCGGGGAATGAGCAGTTCTTC. The chain employs TRBV5-4 and TRBJ2-1; the match to TRBD2 covers 8 bases. The germline gives CDR1 SGHNT, CDR2 YYREEE (reference sequence). The V and J ends lost 0 bases and 7 bases, in that order; junction bases with no gene match: 6. CDR3 length: 15 residues.

There are a few counts of this clone. J is TRBJ1-1 and V is TRBV19; a weak D match, TRBD1 (5 bases). Germline loops: CDR1 LNHDA, CDR2 SQIVND (reference sequence). V was shortened by 6 bases and J by 4 bases, with 12 bases between the two germline ends. The CDR3 has 13 residues. The CDR3 loop reads CASSGGSVTEAFF. DNA for the CDR3: TGTGCCAGTAGCGGGGGGTCCGTCACTGAAGCTTTCTTT. Full variable domain (remainder filled in from reference TRBV19 and TRBJ1-1): DGGITQSPKYLFRKEGQNVTLSCEQNLNHDAMYWYRQDPGQGLRLIYYSQIVNDFQKGDIAEGYSVSREKKESFPLTVTSAQKNPTAFYLCASSGGSVTEAFFGQGTRLTVV.

This chain joins TRBV27 and TRBJ2-1; 10 nucleotides align to TRBD1. From germline, CDR1 is MNHEY and CDR2 SMNVEV (reference sequence). Trimming at V came to 5 bases and at J to 6 bases, leaving 10 bases not matched to a gene. The CDR3 is 16 residues long. The CDR3 DNA follows: TGTGCCAGCAGTGGGAACTCCGGACAGGGGGTCAATGAGCAGTTCTTC. It is translated as CASSGNSGQGVNEQFF.

The chain joins TRBV11-2 to TRBJ2-7, with TRBD1 matching over 8 bases. CDR1 is SGHAT, CDR2 FQNNGV, per germline. The CDR3 has 15 amino acids. V was clipped by 5 bases and J by 2 bases; unmatched bases: 8. CDR3 sequence: CASSPRQGLAYEQYF. The CDR3 coding sequence is TGTGCCAGCAGCCCCCGACAGGGGCTGGCCTACGAGCAGTACTTC.

V is TRBV30 and J is TRBJ1-2, with a tentative D call TRBD1 (6 bases). The CDR3 length is 14 residues. Per germline, CDR1 GTSNPN and CDR2 SVGIG (reference sequence). The germline V and J ends were trimmed by 4 bases and 0 bases, with 12 bases remaining between them. This chain's CDR3 is CAWKGVTANYGYTF. DNA for the CDR3: TGTGCCTGGAAGGGGGTTACTGCTAACTATGGCTACACCTTC.

The gene calls are TRBV5-1 and TRBJ1-3; TRBD1 aligns across 10 bases. CDR3 length: 14 amino acids. The V gene end was trimmed by 5 bases and the J gene end by 8 bases; junction bases not matched to a gene: 7. The germline V gene encodes CDR1 SGHRS and CDR2 YFSETQ. The CDR3 sequence: CASSPDRGRDTIYF. The CDR3 region has the DNA TGCGCCAGCAGTCCAGACAGGGGGCGCGACACCATATATTTT.

V gene TRBV29-1 combines with J gene TRBJ1-1; D gene ambiguous. Germline-derived CDR1 and CDR2 are SQVTM and ANQGSEA. Trimming took off 1 base at V and 1 base at J, with 7 bases between the two ends. CDR3 size: 13 residues. The CDR3 bases are TGCAGCGTTGAAGGACTGGAGAACACTGAAGCTTTCTTT. It is translated as CSVEGLENTEAFF.

This rearrangement joins TRBV7-8 to TRBJ2-7; 13 nucleotides align to TRBD2. CDR1 and CDR2 (germline): SGHVS, FQNEAQ. This CDR3 region has 15 residues. With V trimmed by 4 bases and J by 3 bases, 3 bases remained unmatched. The CDR3 region is CASSYRTSGSYEQYF. DNA for the CDR3: TGTGCCAGCAGCTATCGGACTAGCGGGAGCTACGAGCAGTACTTC.

The chain is built from TRBV6-5 and TRBJ1-2, with 8 bases that match TRBD1. J was trimmed by 4 bases and V by 6 bases; bases with no gene match: 10. Germline-derived CDR1 and CDR2 are MNHEY and SVGAGI. The CDR3 has 15 residues. This chain's CDR3 is CASSRFPTGAYGYTF. The CDR3 DNA is TGTGCCAGCAGCCGCTTTCCGACAGGGGCCTATGGCTACACCTTC.

The chain recombines TRBV28 with TRBJ2-7; 8 nucleotides align to TRBD1. The CDR3 covers 15 residues. Trimming removed 7 bases from V and 1 base from J; junction bases left unmatched: 9. Germline lookup yields CDR1 MDHEN and CDR2 SYDVKM. The CDR3 sequence is CASIGQGRVSYEQYF. The CDR3 DNA follows: TGTGCCAGCATTGGACAGGGACGGGTATCCTACGAGCAGTACTTC.

The chain has TRBV25-1 and TRBJ2-5; D gene uncertain. V lost 1 base to trimming and J lost 2 bases, with 8 bases between them. Germline assignment: CDR1 MGHDK and CDR2 SYGVNS. This CDR3 comprises 14 residues. The CDR3 sequence: CASSEWAAQETQYF. CDR3 DNA: TGTGCCAGCAGTGAATGGGCAGCTCAAGAGACCCAGTACTTC.

J is TRBJ2-7 and V is TRBV11-2; TRBD1 might be the D (5 bases). CDR1 and CDR2 from the germline V gene are SGHAT and FQNNGV. The CDR3 is 17 amino acids. V lost 1 base and J lost 0, with 16 bases in between. The CDR3 region has the DNA TGTGCCAGCAGCTTAGGCTCCAGGGTAAATATCTCCTACGAGCAGTACTTC. Its translation: CASSLGSRVNISYEQYF.

This clone appeared a few times. The V gene is TRBV7-2, the J gene TRBJ1-2, with 7 bases aligning to TRBD1. The junction had 4 bases not matched to a gene; V was cut back by 5 bases and J by 4 bases. This CDR3 has 13 residues. Germline V CDR1 and CDR2: SGHTA, FQGNSA. The CDR3 nucleotides read TGTGCCAGCAGCGATGACAGGGCCTATGGCTACACCTTC. Translated, it gives CASSDDRAYGYTF.

The rearrangement joins TRBV5-1 to TRBJ1-1; TRBD1 aligns across 7 bases. The V gene end was trimmed by 4 bases and the J gene end by 1 base; junction bases not matched to a gene: 7. This CDR3 has 15 amino acids. Germline V CDR1 and CDR2: SGHRS, YFSETQ. CDR3 coding DNA: TGCGCCAGCAGCATGGGACAGACGACGAACACTGAAGCTTTCTTT. Translated: CASSMGQTTNTEAFF. Full variable domain (rest looked up from reference TRBV5-1 and TRBJ1-1): KAGVTQTPRYLIKTRGQQVTLSCSPISGHRSVSWYQQTPGQGLQFLFEYFSETQRNKGNFPGRFSGRQFSNSRSEMNVSTLELGDSALYLCASSMGQTTNTEAFFGQGTRLTVV.

The V call is TRBV2, the J call TRBJ1-5; D may be TRBD1 (5 bases). V gave up 4 bases and J gave up 3 bases, with 13 bases separating them. This CDR3 is 15 amino acids long. The V gene's germline CDR1 is SNHLY and CDR2 FYNNEI. The CDR3 reads CASSVREGDNQPQHF. In DNA form, the CDR3 reads TGTGCCAGCAGTGTTCGAGAAGGGGACAATCAGCCCCAGCATTTT.

This clone was picked up a small number of times. V gene TRBV11-2 combines with J gene TRBJ1-4; a weak D match, TRBD1 (6 bases). This CDR3 has 15 amino acids. V was shortened by 1 base and J by 5 bases, with 11 bases between the two germline ends. The germline V gene encodes CDR1 SGHAT and CDR2 FQNNGV. CDR3 in amino acids: CASSLGQVDNEKLFF. The DNA for the CDR3 is TGTGCCAGCAGCTTAGGACAGGTTGACAATGAAAAACTGTTTTTT.

The V gene is TRBV28, the J gene TRBJ2-7; 9 bases align to TRBD1. With 7 bases clipped from V and 5 bases from J, the junction kept 9 bases outside the gene matches. The CDR3 contains 14 residues. From germline, CDR1 is MDHEN and CDR2 SYDVKM. The DNA for the CDR3 is TGTGCCAGCAAAGCCGGGACAGGGTTGCACGAGCAGTACTTC. It yields the protein CASKAGTGLHEQYF.

The chain combines TRBV2 with TRBJ1-6; 8 nucleotides line up with TRBD1. Per the germline V gene, CDR1 is SNHLY and CDR2 is FYNNEI. Germline trimming cut 4 bases from V and 10 bases from J; bases unmatched to any gene: 6. This CDR3 spans 14 amino acids. The CDR3 coding sequence is TGTGCCAGCAGTGGACAGGGGACCCCATCACCCCTCCACTTT. Protein sequence: CASSGQGTPSPLHF.

The chain links TRBV19 to TRBJ2-3; D is perhaps TRBD2 (6 bases). CDR3 length equals 16 residues. Germline CDR1 is LNHDA and CDR2 is SQIVND (reference sequence). Trimming took off 6 bases at V and 2 bases at J, with 18 bases between the two ends. The CDR3: CASSPSLREITDTQYF. The CDR3 bases are TGTGCCAGTAGCCCCTCCCTGCGGGAAATCACAGATACGCAGTATTTT. Drawing the rest from reference TRBV19 and TRBJ2-3, the complete variable domain is DGGITQSPKYLFRKEGQNVTLSCEQNLNHDAMYWYRQDPGQGLRLIYYSQIVNDFQKGDIAEGYSVSREKKESFPLTVTSAQKNPTAFYLCASSPSLREITDTQYFGPGTRLTVL.

The chain links TRBV29-1 to TRBJ2-5; D gene unclear. The end of the DNA aligns better with TRBJ2-7, so the J call may be wrong. Germline V gene data show CDR1 as SQVTM and CDR2 as ANQGSEA. The CDR3 is made up of 12 amino acids. CDR3: CSVEGLNYEQYF. The CDR3 DNA is TGCAGCGTTGAAGGGTTGAATTACGAGCAGTACTTC.